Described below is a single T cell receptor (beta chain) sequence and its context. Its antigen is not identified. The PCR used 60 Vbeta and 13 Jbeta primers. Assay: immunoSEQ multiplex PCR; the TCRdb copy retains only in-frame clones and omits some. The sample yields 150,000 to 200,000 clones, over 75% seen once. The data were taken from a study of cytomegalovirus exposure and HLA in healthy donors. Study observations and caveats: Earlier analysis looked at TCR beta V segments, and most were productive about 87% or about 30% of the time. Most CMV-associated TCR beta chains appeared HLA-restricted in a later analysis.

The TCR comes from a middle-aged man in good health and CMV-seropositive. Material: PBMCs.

CDR3 loop: CASSLANGRETQYF. In DNA, the CDR3 is TGTGCCAGCAGCTTAGCGAACGGGAGAGAGACCCAGTACTTC. The chain employs TRBV7-2 and TRBJ2-5; D might be TRBD2 (6 bases). CDR3 length: 14 residues. In germline, CDR1 is SGHTA, CDR2 FQGNSA. V shed 0 bases and J shed 4 bases, with 9 bases lying between them. Supplemented by reference TRBV7-2 and TRBJ2-5, the full variable domain reads GAGVSQSPSNKVTEKGKDVELRCDPISGHTALYWYRQSLGQGLEFLIYFQGNSAPDKSGLPSDRFSAERTGGSVSTLTIQRTQQEDSAVYLCASSLANGRETQYFGPGTRLLVL.